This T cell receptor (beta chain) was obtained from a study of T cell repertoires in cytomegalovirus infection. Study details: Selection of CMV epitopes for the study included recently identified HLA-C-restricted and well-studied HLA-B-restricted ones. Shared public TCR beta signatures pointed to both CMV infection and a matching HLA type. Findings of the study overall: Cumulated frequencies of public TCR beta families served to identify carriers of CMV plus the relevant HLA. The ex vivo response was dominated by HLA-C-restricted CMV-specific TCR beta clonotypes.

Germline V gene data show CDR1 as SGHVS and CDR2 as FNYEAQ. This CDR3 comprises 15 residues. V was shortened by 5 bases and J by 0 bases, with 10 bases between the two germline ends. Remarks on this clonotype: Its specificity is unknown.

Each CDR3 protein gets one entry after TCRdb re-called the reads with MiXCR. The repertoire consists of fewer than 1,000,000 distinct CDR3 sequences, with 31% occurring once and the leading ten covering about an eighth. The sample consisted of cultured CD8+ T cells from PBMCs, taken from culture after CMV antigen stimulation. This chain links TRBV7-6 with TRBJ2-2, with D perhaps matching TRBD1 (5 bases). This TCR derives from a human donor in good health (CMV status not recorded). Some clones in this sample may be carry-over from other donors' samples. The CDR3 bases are TGTGCCAGCAGCCTCGGACATACGAACACCGGGGAGCTGTTTTTT. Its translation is CASSLGHTNTGELFF.